The T cell receptor beta chain under discussion was sequenced for a study of shared clonotypes between healthy human individuals. This clone occurred a few times. The length of the CDR3 is 13 residues. Germline CDR1 reads SQVTM; CDR2 reads ANQGSEA. Study processing details: From ImmunoSEQ came sequences covering only the junction and carrying no quality scores, so filtering differed. Measured with immunoSEQ multiplex PCR; TCRdb has only the in-frame clones, and not every one. Clone size and the V and J calls come from that table; the DNA yielded D and trimming. The repertoire consists of about 99,000 clones, with around half occurring once and the leading ten covering about 14%.

The sample comprised PBMCs. The sequence derives from a woman aged 40 to 50 in good health. Some clones in this sample may be carry-over from other donors' samples. The chain has TRBV29-1 and TRBJ2-5; perhaps TRBD1 as D (5 bases). With the DNA end fitting TRBJ2-7 better, the J assignment may be wrong. The CDR3 reads CSVKKTDTYEQYF. Written as DNA, the CDR3 is TGCAGCGTTAAAAAGACAGATACCTACGAGCAGTACTTC.